This T cell receptor (beta chain) was sequenced in a study of blood T cell repertoires in COVID-19. Participant age was roughly 18 to 100 years, and participants resided in approximately 24 US areas. Participants' reported clinical history set cohort assignment. This clone came up many times. Original processing methods: Amplification of reference gene primers provided the estimated nucleated cell counts. Profiling relied on immunoSEQ multiplex PCR, and the TCRdb table lists in-frame clones only, not all of them. The D gene and trimming were derived from the DNA, and the V and J assignments and clone size from that table. The sample has approximately 180,000 clones; almost 80% are singletons. V was pared by 4 bases and J by 4 bases, with 3 bases of the junction left unmatched. The CDR3 extends over 13 amino acids. Germline assignment: CDR1 SGHNT and CDR2 YYREEE (reference sequence).

This TCR derives from a woman in her forties or fifties who had recovered from COVID-19. V and J are TRBV5-4 and TRBJ1-2, with TRBD1 matching over 8 bases. The specimen sequenced was PBMCs or T cells enriched from blood (not recorded which). Written as DNA, the CDR3 is TGTGCCAGCAGCCCTACAGGGGGCTATGGCTACACCTTC. As protein: CASSPTGGYGYTF. The full variable domain, in which reference TRBV5-4 and TRBJ1-2 provide the parts outside the CDR3, is ETGVTQSPTHLIKTRGQQVTLRCSSQSGHNTVSWYQQALGQGPQFIFQYYREEENGRGNFPPRFSGLQFPNYSSELNVNALELDDSALYLCASSPTGGYGYTFGSGTRLTVV.